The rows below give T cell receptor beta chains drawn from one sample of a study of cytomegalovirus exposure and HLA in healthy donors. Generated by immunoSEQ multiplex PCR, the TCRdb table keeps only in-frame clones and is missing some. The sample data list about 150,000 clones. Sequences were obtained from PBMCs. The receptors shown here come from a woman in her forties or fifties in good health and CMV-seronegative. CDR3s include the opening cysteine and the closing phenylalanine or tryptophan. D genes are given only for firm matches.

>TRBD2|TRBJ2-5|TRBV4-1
TGCGCCAGCAGCCAAGGGTTTGGGCTAGCGGGAGAGACCCAGTACTTC
CASSQGFGLAGETQYF
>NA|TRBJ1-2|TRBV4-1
TGCGCCAGCAGCCAATGGTTGAGGGTTAACTATGGCTACACCTTC
CASSQWLRVNYGYTF
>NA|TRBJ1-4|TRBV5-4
TGTGCCAGCCGACAGACTGGGGGAGGGAATGAAAAACTGTTTTTT
CASRQTGGGNEKLFF
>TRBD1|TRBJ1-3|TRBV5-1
TGCGCCAGCAGCTTGGGGACAGGGGGCAACACCATATATTTT
CASSLGTGGNTIYF
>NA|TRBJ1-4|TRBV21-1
TGTGCCAGCAGCAAAGACAGGCGGAATGAAAAACTGTTTTTT
CASSKDRRNEKLFF
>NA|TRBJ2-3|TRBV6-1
TGTGCCACCGCAACAGCTCTTAGCACAGATACGCAGTATTTT
CATATALSTDTQYF
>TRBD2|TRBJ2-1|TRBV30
TGTGCCTTACGGAATCGCGGGGGGGCTGGTGAGCAGTTCTTC
CALRNRGGAGEQFF
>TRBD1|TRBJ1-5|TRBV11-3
TGTGCCAGCAGCTTCCCTGGTACGGACAGGGTAAGCAATCAGCCCCAGCATTTT
CASSFPGTDRVSNQPQHF
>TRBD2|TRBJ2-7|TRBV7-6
TGTGCCAGCAGCCTACTAGCGGGAGTCAGCGAGCAGTACTTC
CASSLLAGVSEQYF
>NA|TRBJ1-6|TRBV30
TGTGCCTGGAGTACCGCCGGGAGTTTCCATTCACCCCTCCACTTT
CAWSTAGSFHSPLHF
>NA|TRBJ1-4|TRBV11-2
TGTGCCAGCAGCTTAACAGGAGGGGAAAAACTGTTTTTT
CASSLTGGEKLFF